Below, 13 T cell receptor beta chains from the same sample are listed, as sequenced in a study of siplizumab effects on memory and regulatory T cells. Clones were sequenced by immunoSEQ multiplex PCR, and TCRdb holds only the in-frame ones, with some missing. The sample has some 81,000 clones, around 95% seen once. Input material: CD8+ T cells sorted from blood. The source of these receptors is a human donor in good health.

The V and J genes are TRBV28 and TRBJ1-1, with D unclear. The CDR3 is 13 residues long. The germline V gene has CDR1 MDHEN and CDR2 SYDVKM. The V and J ends lost 2 bases and 2 bases respectively, with 6 bases between them. CDR3 residues: CASSLRGNTEAFF. The CDR3 DNA follows: TGTGCCAGCAGTTTACGGGGAAACACTGAAGCTTTCTTT.

This rearrangement joins TRBV5-5 to TRBJ2-7; 8 bases fit TRBD2. The junction had 3 bases not matched to a gene; V was cut back by 1 base and J by 3 bases. The CDR3 has 14 amino acids. Germline lookup yields CDR1 SGHKS and CDR2 YYEKEE (reference sequence). CDR3 in DNA: TGTGCCAGCAGCTTGACTAGCGGCAGCTACGAGCAGTACTTC. Protein product: CASSLTSGSYEQYF.

This rearrangement joins TRBV5-1 to TRBJ2-7, with 7 bases matching TRBD1. CDR3 length: 12 amino acids. The V and J ends lost 7 bases and 3 bases, in that order; junction bases with no gene match: 4. Germline loops: CDR1 SGHRS, CDR2 YFSETQ. The CDR3, as DNA: TGCGCCAGCCGACAGGGCGACTACGAGCAGTACTTC. This encodes CASRQGDYEQYF.

The genes are TRBV7-9 and TRBJ2-7; D is ambiguous. V was pared by 4 bases and J by 2 bases, with 9 bases between. Germline V gene data show CDR1 as SEHNR and CDR2 as FQNEAQ (reference sequence). This CDR3 is built from 13 residues. For the CDR3, the DNA is TGTGCCAGCAGCTCAGCTGGAGCCTACGAGCAGTACTTC. Protein: CASSSAGAYEQYF.

V is TRBV7-2 and J is TRBJ2-1; 12 bases align to TRBD2. The V gene end was trimmed by 5 bases and the J gene end by 4 bases; junction bases not matched to a gene: 3. CDR1 SGHTA and CDR2 FQGNSA come from the germline V gene. The CDR3 runs 15 residues. CDR3 in DNA: TGTGCCAGCAGCCGTCTAGCGGGAGGGTACAATGAGCAGTTCTTC. Translated: CASSRLAGGYNEQFF.

The chain employs TRBV5-8 and TRBJ1-2; D gene unclear. CDR1 is SGHTS and CDR2 is YDEGEE in the germline V gene. Trimming took off 2 bases at V and 7 bases at J, with 9 bases between the two ends. The CDR3 covers 12 residues. CDR3 protein: CASSLGFIGYTF. CDR3 DNA: TGTGCCAGCAGCTTAGGATTTATTGGCTACACCTTC. Full variable domain (rest looked up from reference TRBV5-8 and TRBJ1-2): EAGVTQSPTHLIKTRGQQATLRCSPISGHTSVYWYQQALGLGLQFLLWYDEGEERNRGNFPPRFSGRQFPNYSSELNVNALELEDSALYLCASSLGFIGYTFGSGTRLTVV.

The gene calls are TRBV13 and TRBJ2-7; TRBD1 or TRBD2 may be the D gene (5 bases each). The germline gives CDR1 PRHDT, CDR2 FYEKMQ (reference sequence). The CDR3 spans 12 residues. V was trimmed by 4 bases and J by 4 bases, leaving 8 bases between them. CDR3: CASSSGTYEQYF. The CDR3 DNA sequence: TGTGCCAGCAGCTCTGGGACGTACGAGCAGTACTTC.

The chain has TRBV5-6 and TRBJ2-7; D possibly uses TRBD1 or TRBD2 (6 bases each). The length of the CDR3 is 13 residues. The V gene lost 3 bases and the J gene lost 4 bases, with 11 bases spanning the gap. Germline CDR1 reads SGHDT; CDR2 reads YYEEEE. The chain's CDR3 is CASSYGGGYEQYF. CDR3 sequence (DNA): TGTGCCAGCAGCTACGGGGGCGGATACGAGCAGTACTTC.

The chain uses TRBV7-9 and TRBJ2-1; D ambiguous. Germline lookup yields CDR1 SEHNR and CDR2 FQNEAQ (reference sequence). Trimming took 3 bases from V and 5 from J, leaving 17 bases between them. The CDR3 loop spans 16 amino acids. The DNA of the CDR3 is TGTGCCAGCAGCTTGCCCCCCCCGAGTGGGGACAATGAGCAGTTCTTC. Encoded protein: CASSLPPPSGDNEQFF.

This clone has just one count. The rearrangement joins TRBV7-3 to TRBJ2-1; 8 bases agree with TRBD2. The length of the CDR3 is 15 residues. V trimming: 6 bases; J trimming: 4 bases; junction bases outside the gene matches: 8. Germline V gene lookup returns CDR1 SGHTA and CDR2 FQGTGA. The CDR3 region has the DNA TGTGCCAGCAGTCCCAGCGGGGGACAATACAATGAGCAGTTCTTC. It codes for CASSPSGGQYNEQFF.

This sequence joins TRBV7-8 and TRBJ2-3; D call uncertain. Germline-derived CDR1 and CDR2 are SGHVS and FQNEAQ. V lost 3 bases, J lost 2 bases, and 6 bases lay in between. The CDR3 length is 13 residues. CDR3 sequence: CASSFGYTDTQYF. The CDR3 DNA reads TGTGCCAGCAGCTTTGGATACACAGATACGCAGTATTTT. Full variable domain (outside the CDR3, taken from reference TRBV7-8 and TRBJ2-3): GAGVSQSPRYKVAKRGQDVALRCDPISGHVSLFWYQQALGQGPEFLTYFQNEAQLDKSGLPSDRFFAERPEGSVSTLKIQRTQQEDSAVYLCASSFGYTDTQYFGPGTRLTVL.

This clone was counted a single time. The genes are TRBV10-1 and TRBJ2-7, with 9 bases that match TRBD1. The V gene's germline CDR1 is WNHNN and CDR2 SYGVQD (reference sequence). The CDR3 loop spans 14 amino acids. The junction had 5 bases not matched to a gene; V was cut back by 6 bases and J by 2 bases. CDR3 sequence: CASREDRGPYEQYF. CDR3 in DNA: TGCGCCAGCAGAGAGGACAGGGGTCCCTACGAGCAGTACTTC.

The CDR3 region is CASSPGLAAYEQYF. In nucleotides, the CDR3 is TGTGCCAGTAGTCCGGGACTAGCGGCCTACGAGCAGTACTTC. The chain employs TRBV19 and TRBJ2-7; 11 bases map to TRBD2. The junction had 2 bases not matched to a gene; V was cut back by 5 bases and J by 2 bases. CDR1 is LNHDA and CDR2 is SQIVND in the germline V gene (reference sequence). The CDR3 has 14 amino acids.